This T cell receptor beta chain was identified in a study of OX40 agonist ivuxolimab in advanced cancers. About the full investigation: The costimulatory receptor OX40 (CD134) was targeted by ivuxolimab, a fully human IgG2 agonistic monoclonal antibody. Intravenous ivuxolimab was administered to patients every 2 weeks at six dose levels: 0.01, 0.1, 0.3, 1.5, 3 and 10 mg/kg. Of the approximately 54 patients in dose escalation, around 19 had hepatocellular carcinoma, about 15 had melanoma, 9 had renal cell carcinoma and 9 had head and neck cancer. The dose-escalation cohort was 82.7% male with a mean age of approximately 59 years, ranging from 23 to 79. Patients were allowed to have had prior anti-PD-1, anti-PD-L1 or anti-CTLA-4 therapy, and more than 30% of the dose-escalation patients had previously received checkpoint inhibitors. Partial responses occurred in three dose-escalation patients: two with cutaneous melanoma and one with hepatocellular carcinoma. Peripheral TCRbeta sequencing aimed to test whether ivuxolimab altered TCR sequence diversity and caused clonal T-cell expansion. The paper covers the monotherapy dose-escalation part of the phase I ivuxolimab trial, which included N of about 51 patients. Here is what the overall study found, with its caveats: Which antigens the clonally expanded peripheral T cells were specific for was not determined. Low levels of normalized T-cell clonal expansion were also seen in some patients who did not respond. Partial responders in the 0.1-3.0 mg/kg groups had among the lowest normalized peripheral clonal expansion, especially among CD8+ T cells. At doses of 0.1 to 3.0 mg/kg, clonal expansion of both CD4+ and CD8+ blood T cells was observed from baseline to week 6. After ivuxolimab, expanded clones were on average more numerous among CD8+ T cells than among CD4+ T cells.

Relative to germline, V is missing 4 bases and J is missing 6 bases, with 2 bases of the junction outside any gene match. The CDR3 has 14 amino acids, counting the end cysteine and phenylalanine. The entry retains the CDR3 DNA only, 42 bases that are in frame from base 1. Sequences SGHTA (CDR1) and FQGTGA (CDR2) are obtained from the germline V gene. Patients with a history of autoimmune disease or receiving systemic immunosuppression were excluded from the trial. Peripheral blood for TCR sequencing was drawn from every dose cohort at baseline, at cycle 4 day 1 and at cycle 7 day 1. Samples were obtained from an open-label, multicenter, first-in-human phase I dose-escalation trial of ivuxolimab. Adults with locally advanced or metastatic melanoma, renal cell, hepatocellular, or head and neck squamous cell carcinoma were enrolled in the trial. Before TCR sequencing, CD4+ T cells and CD8+ T cells from peripheral blood were sorted into separate populations.

In the case of this clone: What this receptor recognizes is not known. It has no much larger one-base neighbor in the sample; base qualities were not kept.

Genomic DNA was isolated from the sorted cells so that the TCRbeta CDR3 region could be sequenced. The immunoSEQ Assay was used for sequencing of TCRbeta CDR3 regions. TCRdb mirrors the immuneACCESS table, restricted to in-frame sequences. Some clones are absent from its copies; in checked studies, under half trace to an unresolved V gene, and the reason for the others is unknown. This sample lists 43,000 or so clones; approximately 86% were detected once. The ten top clones hold around 37% of the sample. The TCR comes from an adult with an advanced solid tumor such as melanoma, head and neck, liver or kidney cancer. The source was CD4+ or CD8+ T cells sorted from blood, collected in a trial of the OX40 agonist ivuxolimab. The chain is made from TRBV7-3 and TRBJ2-2; TRBD2 matches 10 bases in the middle. The CDR3 protein sequence reads: CASSSTSGAGELFF. The DNA reads TGTGCCAGCAGCTCCACTAGCGGGGCCGGGGAGCTGTTTTTT.